A selection of T cell receptor beta chains follows, all from one sample in a study of blood T cell repertoires in COVID-19. Clones were sequenced by immunoSEQ multiplex PCR, and TCRdb holds only the in-frame ones, with some missing. Of more than 300,000 clones in the sample, about 87% were seen once. Input material: PBMCs or T cells enriched from blood (not recorded which). The origin of the receptors is a man aged 40-55 years in a cohort exposed to, infected with or recovered from COVID-19 (not recorded which). CDR3s include the opening cysteine and the closing phenylalanine or tryptophan. A D gene is named only where the DNA matches it firmly. Size is omitted from some rows. Given values are once, few, many or a class for expanded clones.

v_call: TRBV5-1
d_call: TRBD2
clone_size: -
j_call: TRBJ2-1
cdr3_nt: TGCGCCAGCAGCTTCGGCGGGAGGGGCTACAATGAGCAGTTCTTC
cdr3_aa: CASSFGGRGYNEQFF

v_call: TRBV2
d_call: -
clone_size: -
j_call: TRBJ1-4
cdr3_nt: TGTGCCAGCAGTGCCCAGAAGAATGAAAAACTGTTTTTT
cdr3_aa: CASSAQKNEKLFF

v_call: TRBV9
d_call: TRBD1
clone_size: -
j_call: TRBJ1-1
cdr3_nt: TGTGCCAGCAGCGTTGGTGGGACAGAGAACACTGAAGCTTTCTTT
cdr3_aa: CASSVGGTENTEAFF

v_call: TRBV7-5
d_call: -
clone_size: -
j_call: TRBJ1-5
cdr3_nt: TGTGTCAGAAGCCGTGGACAGGCCTTGAATCAGCCCCAGCATTTT
cdr3_aa: CVRSRGQALNQPQHF

v_call: TRBV27
d_call: TRBD2
clone_size: -
j_call: TRBJ2-7
cdr3_nt: TGTGCCAGCAGTCTAAGGAAACTAGCGGGTATAACCTACGAGCAGTACTTC
cdr3_aa: CASSLRKLAGITYEQYF

v_call: TRBV27
d_call: -
clone_size: -
j_call: TRBJ1-6
cdr3_nt: TGTGCCAGCAGTTTACGTTCGACAGCAAATTCACCCCTCCACTTT
cdr3_aa: CASSLRSTANSPLHF

v_call: TRBV5-4
d_call: TRBD2
clone_size: -
j_call: TRBJ2-1
cdr3_nt: TGTGCCAGCAGCGGGGGACTAGCCCCCTACAATGAGCAGTTCTTC
cdr3_aa: CASSGGLAPYNEQFF

v_call: TRBV5-1
d_call: TRBD1
clone_size: few
j_call: TRBJ2-5
cdr3_nt: TGCGCCAGCAGCTCTGACAGGGGGAAGCAAGAGACCCAGTACTTC
cdr3_aa: CASSSDRGKQETQYF

v_call: TRBV19
d_call: TRBD1
clone_size: -
j_call: TRBJ2-3
cdr3_nt: TGTGCCAGTAGTTCCCAGGGGGCGCGGGGCACAGATACGCAGTATTTT
cdr3_aa: CASSSQGARGTDTQYF

v_call: TRBV10-3
d_call: -
clone_size: -
j_call: TRBJ2-5
cdr3_nt: TGTGCCGTAACGTCGGAAGGCGGAGAGACCCAGTACTTC
cdr3_aa: CAVTSEGGETQYF

v_call: TRBV28
d_call: TRBD1
clone_size: -
j_call: TRBJ1-2
cdr3_nt: TGTGCCAGCAGTCTAGGGGACAGAGGAAACTATGGCTACACCTTC
cdr3_aa: CASSLGDRGNYGYTF

v_call: TRBV10-2
d_call: TRBD2
clone_size: -
j_call: TRBJ2-7
cdr3_nt: TGCGCCAGCAGTGAGTCAAGACTAGCGGGAGTCTGGTCCTACGAGCAGTACTTC
cdr3_aa: CASSESRLAGVWSYEQYF

v_call: TRBV4-1
d_call: TRBD2
clone_size: once
j_call: TRBJ2-1
cdr3_nt: TGCGCCAGCAGCCAAGGTCCGGGGGGGGCATATGAGCAGTTCTTC
cdr3_aa: CASSQGPGGAYEQFF

v_call: TRBV5-1
d_call: -
clone_size: -
j_call: TRBJ2-7
cdr3_nt: TGCGCCAGCAGCTTGGTGCGGTACGAGCAGTACTTC
cdr3_aa: CASSLVRYEQYF

v_call: TRBV18
d_call: TRBD2
clone_size: -
j_call: TRBJ2-7
cdr3_nt: TGTGCCAGCTCGATCGATAGCGGGAGGTCCCCTCGCGAGCAGTACTTC
cdr3_aa: CASSIDSGRSPREQYF

v_call: TRBV29-1
d_call: -
clone_size: -
j_call: TRBJ1-1
cdr3_nt: TGCAGCGCCGCAGACTACGGGGTGAGCACTGAAGCTTTCTTT
cdr3_aa: CSAADYGVSTEAFF

v_call: TRBV10-3
d_call: TRBD1
clone_size: -
j_call: TRBJ1-3
cdr3_nt: TGTGCCATCAGGGGGACAGGGGACTCTGGAAACACCATATATTTT
cdr3_aa: CAIRGTGDSGNTIYF

v_call: TRBV6-5
d_call: -
clone_size: once
j_call: TRBJ1-2
cdr3_nt: TGTGCCAGCAGTCCCCGGGGGGAGAGCTACACCTTC
cdr3_aa: CASSPRGESYTF

v_call: TRBV7-9
d_call: -
clone_size: -
j_call: TRBJ1-3
cdr3_nt: TGTGCCAGCAGCTTAGGAGGCTCGCAGGGAAACACCATATATTTT
cdr3_aa: CASSLGGSQGNTIYF

v_call: TRBV5-1
d_call: TRBD2
clone_size: -
j_call: TRBJ2-7
cdr3_nt: TGCGCCAGCAGCTCCCGATGGGCGGGAGCCCGCGAGCAGTACTTC
cdr3_aa: CASSSRWAGAREQYF

v_call: TRBV20-1
d_call: -
clone_size: -
j_call: TRBJ1-1
cdr3_nt: TGCAGTGCTAACGGGAACACTGAAGCTTTCTTT
cdr3_aa: CSANGNTEAFF

v_call: TRBV18
d_call: TRBD1
clone_size: -
j_call: TRBJ2-7
cdr3_nt: TGTGCCAGCTCACCCGACAGGGTCAACGAGCAGTACTTC
cdr3_aa: CASSPDRVNEQYF

v_call: TRBV3-1/TRBV3-2
d_call: -
clone_size: -
j_call: TRBJ1-3
cdr3_nt: TGTGCCAGCAGCCAAGTCGTCGACACCATATATTTT
cdr3_aa: CASSQVVDTIYF

v_call: TRBV11-2
d_call: -
clone_size: -
j_call: TRBJ2-5
cdr3_nt: TGTGCCAGCAGAGCTGATTACCGGGACTGGGGAGGAGAGACCCAGTACTTC
cdr3_aa: CASRADYRDWGGETQYF

v_call: TRBV19
d_call: TRBD1
clone_size: -
j_call: TRBJ2-7
cdr3_nt: TGTGCCAGTAGTAGGACAGGGGCCTACGAGCAGTACTTC
cdr3_aa: CASSRTGAYEQYF

v_call: TRBV6-1
d_call: -
clone_size: -
j_call: TRBJ1-5
cdr3_nt: TGTGCCAGCAGTGAAGGGGCAACTTATAGCAATCAGCCCCAGCATTTT
cdr3_aa: CASSEGATYSNQPQHF

v_call: TRBV5-1
d_call: -
clone_size: -
j_call: TRBJ1-1
cdr3_nt: TGCGCCAGCAGCTTTGAGGTGGACACTGAAGCTTTCTTT
cdr3_aa: CASSFEVDTEAFF

v_call: TRBV29-1
d_call: -
clone_size: -
j_call: TRBJ2-7
cdr3_nt: TGCAGCGTTGAGAGTAATAAGCAGTACTTC
cdr3_aa: CSVESNKQYF

v_call: TRBV7-2
d_call: TRBD1
clone_size: once
j_call: TRBJ1-2
cdr3_nt: TGTGCCAGCAGCTTATCCCCAGGGGGCTACGGCTACACCTTC
cdr3_aa: CASSLSPGGYGYTF

v_call: TRBV5-1
d_call: TRBD1
clone_size: -
j_call: TRBJ1-5
cdr3_nt: TGCGCCAGCAGCTTGGAGGGCAGGGGGAGTCAGCCCCAGCATTTT
cdr3_aa: CASSLEGRGSQPQHF

v_call: TRBV5-1
d_call: -
clone_size: -
j_call: TRBJ1-4
cdr3_nt: TGCGCCAGCAGCTTGACAGAGACTGAAAAACTGTTTTTT
cdr3_aa: CASSLTETEKLFF

v_call: TRBV18
d_call: TRBD1
clone_size: once
j_call: TRBJ2-7
cdr3_nt: TGTGCCAGCTCACCAGTACAGGGGAACTCCTACGAGCAGTACTTC
cdr3_aa: CASSPVQGNSYEQYF

v_call: TRBV6-5
d_call: -
clone_size: few
j_call: TRBJ1-5
cdr3_nt: TGTGCCAGCAGTTACGAGAGAAATCAGCCCCAGCATTTT
cdr3_aa: CASSYERNQPQHF

v_call: TRBV28
d_call: TRBD2
clone_size: -
j_call: TRBJ2-7
cdr3_nt: TGTGCCAGCAGCCGTAGGACTAGCGGGATCTCCTACGAGCAGTACTTC
cdr3_aa: CASSRRTSGISYEQYF